One TCR beta chain is described in this entry. Its specificity is unknown. Assay used: immunoSEQ multiplex PCR; TCRdb lists only in-frame clones, some missing. This table holds under 95,000 clones, about 91% found once. Time point reported: week 5, during vaccination. A single vaccine dose contained 300 ug of mutant IDH1 20-mer peptide, and topical imiquimod was used with it. This sample was taken from a study of a mutant IDH1 vaccine in newly diagnosed glioma. In germline, CDR1 is SGHDT, CDR2 YYEEEE. The CDR3 contains 14 residues. Trimming left V 3 bases short and J 2 bases short, with 12 bases between.

This receptor was identified in a woman in her forties or fifties with glioma. V usage is TRBV5-6 and J usage is TRBJ2-7; D perhaps matches TRBD1 (5 bases). The input for sequencing was PBMCs, taken from a glioma patient whose treatment included an IDH1 peptide vaccine. The CDR3 nucleotides are TGTGCCAGCAGCTCCACAGGACATCCCTACGAGCAGTACTTC. It is translated as CASSSTGHPYEQYF.